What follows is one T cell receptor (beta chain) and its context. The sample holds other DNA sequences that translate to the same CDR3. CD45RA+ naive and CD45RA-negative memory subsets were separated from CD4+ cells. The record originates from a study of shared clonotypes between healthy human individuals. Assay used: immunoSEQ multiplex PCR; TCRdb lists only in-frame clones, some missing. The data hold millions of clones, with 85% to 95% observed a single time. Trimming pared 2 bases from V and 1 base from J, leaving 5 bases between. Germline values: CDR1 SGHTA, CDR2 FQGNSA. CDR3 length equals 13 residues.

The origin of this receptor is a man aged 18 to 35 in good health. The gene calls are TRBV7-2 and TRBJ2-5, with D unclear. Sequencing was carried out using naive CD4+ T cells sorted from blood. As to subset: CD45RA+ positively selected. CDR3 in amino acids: CASSLSSQETQYF. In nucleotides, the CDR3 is TGTGCCAGCAGCTTAAGCTCCCAAGAGACCCAGTACTTC.